The text below deals with one T cell receptor beta chain. As yet, its antigen is unknown. TCRdb keeps only in-frame clones here, not all; method: immunoSEQ multiplex PCR. This sample has around 150,000 clones, with around 90% found just once. The sample is drawn from a study of T cell responses to AZD1222 COVID-19 vaccine. Study-wide results and limits: Spike-specific TCR breadth rose after two AZD1222 doses, and depth rose as well.

Germline V gives CDR1 SGHVS, CDR2 FQNEAQ. V trimming: 5 bases; J trimming: 7 bases; junction bases outside the gene matches: 11. The CDR3 extends over 15 amino acids. Sequenced material: peripheral blood, taken on day 0 of AZD1222 vaccination. The receptor comes from an adult in good health. The V call is TRBV7-8, the J call TRBJ1-2, with 9 positions matching TRBD1. Written as DNA, the CDR3 is TGTGCCAGCAGCGCCCCGGACAGGGGTTTAGCTGGCTACACCTTC. Its translation: CASSAPDRGLAGYTF.